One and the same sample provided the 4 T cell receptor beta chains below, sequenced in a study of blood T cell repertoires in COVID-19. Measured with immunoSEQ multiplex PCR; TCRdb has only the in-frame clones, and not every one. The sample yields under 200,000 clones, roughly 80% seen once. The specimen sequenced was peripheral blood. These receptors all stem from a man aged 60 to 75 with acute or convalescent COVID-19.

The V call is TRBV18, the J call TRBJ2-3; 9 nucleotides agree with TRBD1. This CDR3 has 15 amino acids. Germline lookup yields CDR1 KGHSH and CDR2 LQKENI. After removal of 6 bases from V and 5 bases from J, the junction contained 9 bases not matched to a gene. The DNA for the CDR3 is TGTGCCAGCTCGGCCGGGACAGGGAATGGAGATACGCAGTATTTT. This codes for CASSAGTGNGDTQYF.

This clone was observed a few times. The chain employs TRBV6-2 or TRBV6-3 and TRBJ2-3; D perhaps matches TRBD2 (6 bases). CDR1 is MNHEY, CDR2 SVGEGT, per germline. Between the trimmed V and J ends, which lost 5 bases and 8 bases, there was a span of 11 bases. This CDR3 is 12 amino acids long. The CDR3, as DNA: TGTGCCAGCAGTCGGACTAAGATTACGCAGTATTTT. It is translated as CASSRTKITQYF.

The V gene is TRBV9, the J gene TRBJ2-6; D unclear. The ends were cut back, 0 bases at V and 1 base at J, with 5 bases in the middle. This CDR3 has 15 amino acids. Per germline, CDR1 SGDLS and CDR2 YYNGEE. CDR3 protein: CASSVGASGANVLTF. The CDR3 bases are TGTGCCAGCAGCGTAGGAGCGTCTGGGGCCAACGTCCTGACTTTC.

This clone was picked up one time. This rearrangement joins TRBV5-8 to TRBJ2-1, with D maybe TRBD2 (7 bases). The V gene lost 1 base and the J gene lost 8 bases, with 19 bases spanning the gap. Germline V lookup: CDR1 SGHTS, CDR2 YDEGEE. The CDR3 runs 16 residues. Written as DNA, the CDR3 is TGTGCCAGCAGCTTGAAGGCGCATCGCGGGGGCTATGAGCAGTTCTTC. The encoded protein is CASSLKAHRGGYEQFF.